This entry lists 29 T cell receptor beta chains sequenced from one sample in a study of blood T cell repertoires in COVID-19. Sequencing was performed with immunoSEQ multiplex PCR; in TCRdb, only in-frame clones are kept and a portion is missing. The repertoire consists of 200,000 or so clones, with roughly 80% occurring once and the leading ten covering about 4.9%. Sequencing was performed on peripheral blood. These receptors were collected from a woman aged 25 to 39 with acute or convalescent COVID-19.

The rearrangement joins TRBV5-1 to TRBJ1-2; D gene unclear. The ends were cut back, 0 bases at V and 4 bases at J, with 13 bases in the middle. CDR1 is SGHRS, CDR2 YFSETQ, per germline. The CDR3 sequence is 15 residues long. The CDR3 region has the DNA TGCGCCAGCAGCTTGGGGGGAGATCCGTTCTATGGCTACACCTTC. Protein: CASSLGGDPFYGYTF.

This clone was counted once. This rearrangement joins TRBV12-3 or TRBV12-4 to TRBJ1-1, with a weak D call TRBD1 (5 bases). The CDR3 totals 12 residues. V lost 5 bases and J lost 10, with 14 bases in between. The CDR3 bases are TGTGCCAGCAGTGGGACTGCGAAGGGAGCTTTCTTT. The encoded protein is CASSGTAKGAFF.

The gene calls are TRBV10-3 and TRBJ1-1; D not certain. The V gene's germline CDR1 is ENHRY and CDR2 SYGVKD. V was shortened by 3 bases and J by 4 bases, with 18 bases between the two germline ends. This CDR3 is built from 16 residues. CDR3 amino acids: CAISDFSGRDGTEAFF. DNA for the CDR3: TGTGCCATCAGTGACTTCTCAGGACGGGATGGCACTGAAGCTTTCTTT.

This chain connects TRBV2 to TRBJ2-2, with TRBD1 matching 7 bases. Trimming cost V 7 bases and J 0 bases; bases outside gene matches: 5. The CDR3 length is 15 residues. The germline V gene has CDR1 SNHLY and CDR2 FYNNEI. The CDR3 DNA reads as TGTGCCAGCACCGGGACAGTCGCGAACACCGGGGAGCTGTTTTTT. This gives the protein CASTGTVANTGELFF.

The chain combines TRBV25-1 with TRBJ1-6, with D tentatively TRBD1 (6 bases). CDR1 and CDR2 (germline): MGHDK, SYGVNS. CDR3 length: 14 amino acids. V lost 7 bases to trimming and J lost 8 bases, with 15 bases between them. This CDR3 reads CASKKDSRYSPLHF. Written as DNA, the CDR3 is TGTGCCAGCAAAAAGGACAGTCGTTATTCACCCCTCCACTTT. The full variable domain, completed using reference TRBV25-1 and TRBJ1-6, is EADIYQTPRYLVIGTGKKITLECSQTMGHDKMYWYQQDPGMELHLIHYSYGVNSTEKGDLSSESTVSRIRTEHFPLTLESARPSHTSQYLCASKKDSRYSPLHFGNGTRLTVT.

V is TRBV7-9 and J is TRBJ2-7; the D is unclear. Germline V CDR1 and CDR2: SEHNR, FQNEAQ (reference sequence). The V gene lost 8 bases and the J gene lost 2 bases, with 16 bases spanning the gap. The CDR3 loop spans 14 amino acids. CDR3 region: CASSDGTGTYEQYF. The CDR3 DNA reads TGTGCCAGCTCCGACGGTACGGGTACCTACGAGCAGTACTTC.

This rearrangement joins TRBV27 to TRBJ2-3; 9 bases align to TRBD1. Germline V CDR1 and CDR2: MNHEY, SMNVEV (reference sequence). The CDR3 is made up of 14 amino acids. The J segment lost 4 bases and the V segment lost 6 bases, leaving 5 bases of the junction unmatched. This CDR3 is CASRTGGVSDTQYF. CDR3 bases: TGTGCCAGCAGAACAGGGGGCGTCTCAGATACGCAGTATTTT.

With regard to this clone: Other DNA sequences of this sample code for an identical CDR3. J is TRBJ1-5 and V is TRBV11-2, with 7 bases lining up with TRBD1. Germline trimming cut 5 bases from V and 4 bases from J; bases unmatched to any gene: 5. The CDR3 is 14 residues long. CDR1 and CDR2 (germline): SGHAT, FQNNGV. The CDR3 region has the DNA TGTGCCAGCAGCCGAGACAGGGCGAATCAGCCCCAGCATTTT. Translated, it gives CASSRDRANQPQHF.

This chain uses TRBV19 with TRBJ2-1; D unclear. This CDR3 has 13 residues. The ends were cut back, 5 bases at V and 0 bases at J, with 5 bases in the middle. Germline V lookup: CDR1 LNHDA, CDR2 SQIVND (reference sequence). CDR3 protein: CASSANSYNEQFF. The CDR3 DNA is TGTGCCAGTAGTGCTAACTCCTACAATGAGCAGTTCTTC.

J is TRBJ2-3 and V is TRBV18; TRBD2 agrees at 8 bases. This CDR3 comprises 14 residues. The junction had 5 bases not matched to a gene; V was cut back by 8 bases and J by 1 base. CDR1 and CDR2 from the germline V gene are KGHSH and LQKENI. The CDR3 is CASRRREGTDTQYF. DNA of the CDR3: TGTGCCAGCCGGCGGCGGGAGGGCACAGATACGCAGTATTTT.

This clone was counted between two and nine times. CDR3 DNA: TGTGCCAGCAGTGAAAACAGGGGGGCTTGGTACGAGCAGTACTTC. Its protein is CASSENRGAWYEQYF. This chain links TRBV2 with TRBJ2-7; 8 nucleotides line up with TRBD1. The CDR3 has 15 residues. CDR1 is SNHLY, CDR2 FYNNEI, per germline. V lost 2 bases and J lost 4; bases outside the gene matches: 7.

The genes are TRBV5-1 and TRBJ1-2; the D is unclear. Trimming took 5 bases from V and 2 from J, leaving 13 bases between them. The CDR3 runs to 14 residues. Germline CDR1 reads SGHRS; CDR2 reads YFSETQ. The chain's CDR3 is CASRLGEANYGYTF. Written as DNA, the CDR3 is TGCGCCAGCAGGCTGGGAGAGGCGAACTATGGCTACACCTTC. The full variable domain, its missing parts supplied by reference TRBV5-1 and TRBJ1-2, is KAGVTQTPRYLIKTRGQQVTLSCSPISGHRSVSWYQQTPGQGLQFLFEYFSETQRNKGNFPGRFSGRQFSNSRSEMNVSTLELGDSALYLCASRLGEANYGYTFGSGTRLTVV.

J is TRBJ1-6 and V is TRBV4-1; possible D gene TRBD1, 6 bases. The CDR3 length is 18 residues. Germline assignment: CDR1 MGHRA and CDR2 YSYEKL. Between the trimmed V and J ends, which lost 2 bases and 0 bases, there was a span of 14 bases. The CDR3 DNA reads TGCGCCAGCAGCCAAACCCGGACAGCTGGCTCCTATAATTCACCCCTCCACTTT. Amino acid sequence: CASSQTRTAGSYNSPLHF.

The chain has TRBV5-4 and TRBJ2-3, with 9 nucleotides matching TRBD2. The V gene's germline CDR1 is SGHNT and CDR2 YYREEE (reference sequence). The CDR3 totals 14 residues. V shed 7 bases, J shed 6 bases, and the junction held 9 bases outside the gene matches. The CDR3 reads CASEIAGVVDTQYF. The CDR3 DNA sequence: TGTGCCAGCGAAATAGCGGGGGTAGTGGATACGCAGTATTTT.

In this sample, this clone turned up a few times. The chain is built from TRBV2 and TRBJ1-5; D may be TRBD1 (6 bases). V was trimmed by 6 bases and J by 7 bases, leaving 19 bases between them. This CDR3 has 15 residues. In germline, CDR1 is SNHLY, CDR2 FYNNEI. Here the CDR3 DNA reads TGTGCCAGCAGGGAAACAGGGAACAAGGGGCAGCCCCAGCATTTT. The encoded protein is CASRETGNKGQPQHF.

This clone was counted once. J is TRBJ2-2 and V is TRBV7-8; unclear D gene. CDR3 length: 14 residues. Trimming stripped 1 base from V and 5 bases from J, with 8 bases between. Germline assignment: CDR1 SGHVS and CDR2 FQNEAQ. In DNA form, the CDR3 reads TGTGCCAGCAGCTTAGTGAGCTTGACCGGGGAGCTGTTTTTT. It translates to CASSLVSLTGELFF.

V gene TRBV2 combines with J gene TRBJ1-2; D is uncertain. The CDR3 is 13 residues long. Deletions cut 5 bases from V and 4 bases from J, with 11 bases between. Germline V CDR1 and CDR2: SNHLY, FYNNEI. The chain's CDR3 is CASSRTEGYGYTF. In nucleotides, the CDR3 is TGTGCCAGCAGTCGCACGGAGGGCTATGGCTACACCTTC. Looking up the rest from reference TRBV2 and TRBJ1-2 gives the full variable domain: EPEVTQTPSHQVTQMGQEVILRCVPISNHLYFYWYRQILGQKVEFLVSFYNNEISEKSEIFDDQFSVERPDGSNFTLKIRSTKLEDSAMYFCASSRTEGYGYTFGSGTRLTVV.

The genes are TRBV7-9 and TRBJ1-2, with TRBD1 matching over 8 bases. J gave up 8 bases and V 5 bases, and 10 bases lay outside the gene matches. This CDR3 comprises 14 residues. Germline loops: CDR1 SEHNR, CDR2 FQNEAQ (reference sequence). The CDR3 sequence: CASSPGTGSGGYTF. In DNA, the CDR3 is TGTGCCAGCAGCCCCGGGACAGGATCGGGCGGCTACACCTTC.

V is TRBV25-1 and J is TRBJ1-2, with unresolved D. This CDR3 comprises 13 residues. Trimming pared 1 base from V and 7 bases from J, leaving 10 bases between. Germline CDR1 MGHDK, CDR2 SYGVNS. CDR3 bases: TGTGCCAGCAGTGAATTGGGCCCTCCTGGCTACACCTTC. This gives the protein CASSELGPPGYTF.

The chain uses TRBV6-2 or TRBV6-3 and TRBJ1-5; no definite D call. The CDR3 has 14 amino acids. The germline V gene has CDR1 MNHEY and CDR2 SVGEGT. V was pared by 6 bases and J by 6 bases, with 15 bases between. This CDR3 is CASSVLLGSQPQHF. CDR3 coding DNA: TGTGCCAGCAGCGTTTTATTAGGGAGTCAGCCCCAGCATTTT.

The chain links TRBV7-6 to TRBJ1-1, with 8 bases fitting TRBD1. V shed 6 bases, J shed 0 bases, and the junction held 18 bases outside the gene matches. This CDR3 has 19 residues. Germline values: CDR1 SGHVS, CDR2 FNYEAQ. The CDR3 sequence: CASSQAGTGRGSVNTEAFF. The CDR3 coding sequence is TGTGCCAGCAGTCAAGCGGGGACAGGCAGGGGTTCGGTGAACACTGAAGCTTTCTTT.

This rearrangement joins TRBV15 to TRBJ1-1; D remains unclear. This CDR3 region has 14 residues. The germline V gene has CDR1 LNHNV and CDR2 YYDKDF (reference sequence). With 1 base removed from V and 7 bases from J, the gap between germline ends came to 13 bases. CDR3 protein: CATSRGASAGEAFF. The CDR3, as DNA: TGTGCCACCAGCAGAGGTGCCTCTGCGGGTGAAGCTTTCTTT.

This chain links TRBV5-1 with TRBJ1-1; D remains unclear. The CDR3 runs to 13 residues. V shed 7 bases and J shed 5 bases, with 15 bases lying between them. CDR1 and CDR2 from the germline V gene are SGHRS and YFSETQ. CDR3 in amino acids: CASHTSAGTEAFF. As DNA, the CDR3 is TGCGCCAGCCATACATCGGCGGGAACTGAAGCTTTCTTT.

The chain links TRBV6-4 to TRBJ2-1; the D gene is possibly TRBD2 (6 bases). This CDR3 comprises 14 residues. The germline CDR1 and CDR2 sequences are MRHNA and SNTAGT. V dropped 4 bases and J dropped 5 bases, with 12 bases sitting between them. The CDR3 region is CASSAEWGDNEQFF. For the CDR3, the DNA is TGTGCCAGCAGTGCGGAGTGGGGGGACAATGAGCAGTTCTTC.

The chain is built from TRBV20-1 and TRBJ1-5, with D hard to call. The CDR3 contains 12 residues. Germline-derived CDR1 and CDR2 are DFQATT and SNEGSKA (reference sequence). V was trimmed by 3 bases and J by 2 bases, leaving 5 bases between them. The CDR3 DNA reads as TGCAGTGCTAGTCAGGGCAATCAGCCCCAGCATTTT. This encodes CSASQGNQPQHF.

The rearrangement joins TRBV9 to TRBJ2-7, with D perhaps matching TRBD2 (6 bases). V was clipped by 4 bases and J by 3 bases, with 14 bases between them. The germline CDR1 and CDR2 sequences are SGDLS and YYNGEE. The CDR3 contains 14 residues. The CDR3 bases are TGTGCCAGCAGCCCTGAGCGGGTGAGCTACGAGCAGTACTTC. Amino acid sequence: CASSPERVSYEQYF.

This chain connects TRBV18 to TRBJ1-6, with unresolved D. CDR3 length: 13 residues. V was trimmed by 3 bases and J by 9 bases, leaving 9 bases between them. From germline, CDR1 is KGHSH and CDR2 LQKENI. The CDR3 region has the DNA TGTGCCAGCTCACCGTCAGGAACTTCACCCCTCCACTTT. Protein: CASSPSGTSPLHF.

This clone was picked up a small number of times. CDR3 loop: CASSVDSGTGIGYTF. The CDR3 region has the DNA TGTGCCAGCAGTGTAGACTCCGGGACAGGGATAGGCTACACCTTC. The chain links TRBV6-4 to TRBJ1-2, with 9 positions matching TRBD1. After removal of 4 bases from V and 8 bases from J, the junction contained 11 bases not matched to a gene. Germline assignment: CDR1 MRHNA and CDR2 SNTAGT. The length of the CDR3 is 15 residues.

The chain joins TRBV11-2 to TRBJ2-1; TRBD2 matches 9 bases. V lost 5 bases and J lost 6; bases outside the gene matches: 8. CDR1 and CDR2 from the germline V gene are SGHAT and FQNNGV. There are 15 residues in the CDR3. CDR3 DNA sequence: TGTGCCAGCAGCCCGCAAGGGACTAGCCGCAATGAGCAGTTCTTC. Amino acid sequence: CASSPQGTSRNEQFF.